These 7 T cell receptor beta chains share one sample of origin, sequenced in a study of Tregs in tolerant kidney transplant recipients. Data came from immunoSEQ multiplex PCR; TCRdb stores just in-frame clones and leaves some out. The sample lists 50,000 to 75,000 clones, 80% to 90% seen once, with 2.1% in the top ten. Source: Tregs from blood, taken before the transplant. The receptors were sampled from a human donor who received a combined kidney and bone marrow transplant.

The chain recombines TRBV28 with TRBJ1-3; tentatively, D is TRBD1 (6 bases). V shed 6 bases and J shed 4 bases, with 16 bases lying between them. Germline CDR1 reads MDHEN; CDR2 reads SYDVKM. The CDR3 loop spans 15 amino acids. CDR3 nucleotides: TGTGCCAGCAGGGGTTTACAGGGTCTGGGAAACACCATATATTTT. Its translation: CASRGLQGLGNTIYF.

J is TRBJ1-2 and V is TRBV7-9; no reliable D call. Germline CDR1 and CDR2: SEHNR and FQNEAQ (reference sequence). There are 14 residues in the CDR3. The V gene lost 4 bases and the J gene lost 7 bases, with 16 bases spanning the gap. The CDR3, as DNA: TGTGCCAGCAGCTCCTACCGCGTAGTTGCTGGCTACACCTTC. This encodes CASSSYRVVAGYTF.

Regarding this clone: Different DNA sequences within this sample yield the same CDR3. The CDR3 loop reads CASRTFSLGHHEETQYF. The DNA of the CDR3 is TGTGCCAGCAGAACCTTCTCGTTAGGACACCATGAGGAGACCCAGTACTTC. This chain links TRBV5-6 with TRBJ2-5; a weak D match, TRBD1 (5 bases). The germline V gene encodes CDR1 SGHDT and CDR2 YYEEEE. Trimming stripped 5 bases from V and 5 bases from J, with 25 bases between. The CDR3 sequence is 17 residues long.

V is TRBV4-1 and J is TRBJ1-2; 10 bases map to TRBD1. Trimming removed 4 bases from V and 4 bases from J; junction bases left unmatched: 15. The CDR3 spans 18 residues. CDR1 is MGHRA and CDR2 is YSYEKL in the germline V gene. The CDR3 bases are TGCGCCAGCAGCCTGTCCCCGGGACAGGGGTTCATCGGCTATGGCTACACCTTC. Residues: CASSLSPGQGFIGYGYTF.

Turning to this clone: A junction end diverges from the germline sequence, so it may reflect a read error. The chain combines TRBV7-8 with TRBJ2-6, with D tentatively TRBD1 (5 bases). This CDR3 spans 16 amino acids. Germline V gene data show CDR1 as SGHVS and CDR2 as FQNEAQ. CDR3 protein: CASSFTQISGANVPTF. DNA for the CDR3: TGTGCCAGCAGCTTCACCCAGATCTCTGGGGCCAACGTCCCGACTTTC. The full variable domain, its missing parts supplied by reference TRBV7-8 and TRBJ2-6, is GAGVSQSPRYKVAKRGQDVALRCDPISGHVSLFWYQQALGQGPEFLTYFQNEAQLDKSGLPSDRFFAERPEGSVSTLKIQRTQQEDSAVYLCASSFTQISGANVPTFGAGSRLTVL.

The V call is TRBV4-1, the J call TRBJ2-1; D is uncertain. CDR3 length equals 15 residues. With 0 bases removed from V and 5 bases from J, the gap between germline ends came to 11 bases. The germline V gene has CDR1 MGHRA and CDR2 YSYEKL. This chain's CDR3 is CASSQDRRTDNEQFF. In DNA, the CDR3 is TGCGCCAGCAGCCAAGATCGAAGAACCGACAATGAGCAGTTCTTC.

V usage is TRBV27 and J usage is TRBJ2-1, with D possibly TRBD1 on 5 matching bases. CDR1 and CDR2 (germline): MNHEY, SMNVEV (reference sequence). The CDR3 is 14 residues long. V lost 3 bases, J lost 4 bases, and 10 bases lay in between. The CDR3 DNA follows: TGTGCCAGCAGTTTTTTTAGGGGATACAATGAGCAGTTCTTC. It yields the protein CASSFFRGYNEQFF.